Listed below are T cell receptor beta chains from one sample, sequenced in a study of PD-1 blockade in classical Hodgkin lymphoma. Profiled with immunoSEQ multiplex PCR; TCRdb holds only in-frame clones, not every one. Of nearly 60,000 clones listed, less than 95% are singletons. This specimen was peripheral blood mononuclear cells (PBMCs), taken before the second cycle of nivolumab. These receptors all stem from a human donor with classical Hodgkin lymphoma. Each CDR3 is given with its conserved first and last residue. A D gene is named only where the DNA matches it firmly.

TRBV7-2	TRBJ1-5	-	TGTGCCAGCAGCTTAGACCAGGGATATAGCAATCAGCCCCAGCATTTT	CASSLDQGYSNQPQHF
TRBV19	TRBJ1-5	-	TGTGCCAGTAGTATTCAGGGTTATCAGCCCCAGCATTTT	CASSIQGYQPQHF
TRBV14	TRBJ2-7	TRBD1	TGTGCCAGCAGCCAATACCCAAGGGGGCCCTACGAGCAGTACTTC	CASSQYPRGPYEQYF
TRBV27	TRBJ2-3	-	TGTGCCAGCAGTGGACTGGCTTTGGCGCCTAGCACAGATACGCAGTATTTT	CASSGLALAPSTDTQYF
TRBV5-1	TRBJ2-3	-	TGCGCCAGCACGGGGATCCCAACAGATACGCAGTATTTT	CASTGIPTDTQYF
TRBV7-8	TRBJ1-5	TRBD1	TGTGCCAGCAGCCCAGGGGGTCCCTATAGCAATCAGCCCCAGCATTTT	CASSPGGPYSNQPQHF
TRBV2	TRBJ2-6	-	TGTGCCAGCAGCTGGGACGGCCAAAACGGGGACGGGGCCAACGTCCTGACTTTC	CASSWDGQNGDGANVLTF
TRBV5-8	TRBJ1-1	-	TGTGCCAGCAGCCTGGTAAGGTCGATAACTGAAGCTTTCTTT	CASSLVRSITEAFF
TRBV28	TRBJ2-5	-	TGTGCCAGCAGTCCCACTGACGGATACCAAGAGACCCAGTACTTC	CASSPTDGYQETQYF
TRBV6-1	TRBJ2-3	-	TGTGCCAGCGCCCGGAGAATCACAGATACGCAGTATTTT	CASARRITDTQYF
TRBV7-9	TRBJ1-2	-	TGTGCCAGCAGCTTAGTCGCAGGCTATGGCTACACCTTC	CASSLVAGYGYTF
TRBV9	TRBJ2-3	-	TGTGCCAGCAGTCCTCGGGCCCAACAAGGTAATACGCAGTATTTT	CASSPRAQQGNTQYF
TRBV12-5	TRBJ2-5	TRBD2	TGTGCTAGTGGTTTGGTACTCGGGACTAGAAGGGAGACCCAGTACTTC	CASGLVLGTRRETQYF
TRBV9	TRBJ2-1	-	TGTGCCAGCAGCGTAGAACCCCCATCGGGACGATCCGTCAATGAGCAGTTCTTC	CASSVEPPSGRSVNEQFF
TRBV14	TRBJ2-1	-	TGTGCCAGCAGCCCTCCCCGCGGTGAGGGGTACTACAATGAGCAGTTCTTC	CASSPPRGEGYYNEQFF
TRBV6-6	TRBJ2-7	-	TGTGCCAGCAGTTACTCACAGGACCGACCCTACGAGCAGTACTTC	CASSYSQDRPYEQYF
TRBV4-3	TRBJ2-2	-	TGCGCCAGCAGCCAAACAGGGCCCGGCGGGGAGCTGTTTTTT	CASSQTGPGGELFF
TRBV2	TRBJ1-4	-	TGTGCCAGCAGTGAGTTTGGGAATCAATGGGAAAAACTGTTTTTT	CASSEFGNQWEKLFF
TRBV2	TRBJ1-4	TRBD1	TGTGCCAGCACGTACAGGGGTTTGGGGATCGTAACAAATGAAAAACTGTTTTTT	CASTYRGLGIVTNEKLFF
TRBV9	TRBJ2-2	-	TGTGCCAGCAGCGTAGCCTCAACCGGGGAGCTGTTTTTT	CASSVASTGELFF
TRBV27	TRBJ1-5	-	TGTGCCAGCAGTTTAGCGGTAAACAATCAGCCCCAGCATTTT	CASSLAVNNQPQHF
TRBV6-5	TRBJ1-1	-	TGTGCCAGCAGACCCCCGACAGGAAACACTGAAGCTTTCTTT	CASRPPTGNTEAFF
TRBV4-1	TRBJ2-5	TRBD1	TGCGCCAGCAGCCAACAGACAGGGGACCAAGAGACCCAGTACTTC	CASSQQTGDQETQYF
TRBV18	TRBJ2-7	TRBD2	TGTGCCAGCGCGGGGACTAGCGGGGGGAGCTCCTACGAGCAGTACTTC	CASAGTSGGSSYEQYF
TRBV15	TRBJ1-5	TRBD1	TGTGCCACCAGCCGGGACAGGGGGCTCAGTCAGCCCCAGCATTTT	CATSRDRGLSQPQHF
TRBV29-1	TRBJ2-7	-	TGCAGCGTTGATCAGGGCTACGAGCAGTACTTC	CSVDQGYEQYF
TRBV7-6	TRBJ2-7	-	TGTGCCAGCAGCGAGTTGACCGGCATGGGTTCCTACGAGCAGTACTTC	CASSELTGMGSYEQYF
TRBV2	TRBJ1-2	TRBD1	TGTGCCAGCAATACCGGGACAGGGAACTATGGCTACACCTTC	CASNTGTGNYGYTF